A single sample gave rise to the 10 T cell receptor beta chains below, sequenced in a study of early T cells in non-severe SARS-CoV-2 infection. TCRdb reanalysed the 5' RACE reads using MiXCR and keeps one entry per CDR3 protein. The sample holds some 50,000 distinct CDR3 sequences, more than 9% seen once. Sample: whole blood. These receptors all stem from an adult who was a healthcare worker with PCR-confirmed SARS-CoV-2 infection or an uninfected control (not recorded which).

This clonotype was observed at least ten times. Here the CDR3 reads CAISEIGGPFNEQFF. CDR3 in DNA: TGTGCCATCAGTGAGATTGGGGGGCCCTTCAATGAGCAGTTCTTC. The V and J genes are TRBV10-3 and TRBJ2-1; D might be TRBD1 or TRBD2, each matching 6 bases. The germline V gene encodes CDR1 ENHRY and CDR2 SYGVKD. The CDR3 runs 15 residues. With 2 bases removed from V and 6 bases from J, the gap between germline ends came to 14 bases.

This clonotype was seen many times. The chain employs TRBV2 and TRBJ2-5, with a tentative D call TRBD2 (6 bases). Between the trimmed V and J ends, which lost 6 bases and 1 base, there was a span of 9 bases. CDR3 length: 13 residues. CDR1 is SNHLY, CDR2 FYNNEI, per germline. CDR3 coding DNA: TGTGCCAGCAGACCGGGGGTCCAAGAGACCCAGTACTTC. The encoded protein is CASRPGVQETQYF. Full variable domain (remainder filled in from reference TRBV2 and TRBJ2-5): EPEVTQTPSHQVTQMGQEVILRCVPISNHLYFYWYRQILGQKVEFLVSFYNNEISEKSEIFDDQFSVERPDGSNFTLKIRSTKLEDSAMYFCASRPGVQETQYFGPGTRLLVL.

The chain is built from TRBV5-1 and TRBJ2-3; 8 bases line up with TRBD1. Germline CDR1 SGHRS, CDR2 YFSETQ. J was trimmed by 5 bases and V by 4 bases; bases with no gene match: 9. The CDR3 has 15 amino acids. Here the CDR3 DNA reads TGCGCCAGCAGCCCCAGCTGGACAGGGCGAGATACGCAGTATTTT. Its protein is CASSPSWTGRDTQYF. Variable domain in full (rest from reference TRBV5-1 and TRBJ2-3): KAGVTQTPRYLIKTRGQQVTLSCSPISGHRSVSWYQQTPGQGLQFLFEYFSETQRNKGNFPGRFSGRQFSNSRSEMNVSTLELGDSALYLCASSPSWTGRDTQYFGPGTRLTVL.

A few counts support this clonotype. The chain couples TRBV10-3 to TRBJ2-1; no clear D. With 4 bases removed from V and 0 bases from J, the gap between germline ends came to 4 bases. There are 13 residues in the CDR3. Germline values: CDR1 ENHRY, CDR2 SYGVKD. In DNA, the CDR3 is TGTGCCATCAGTGCGGGCTCCTACAATGAGCAGTTCTTC. Translation: CAISAGSYNEQFF.

This clonotype was seen more than once but under ten times. The chain combines TRBV9 with TRBJ2-2, with D perhaps TRBD2 (6 bases). Per the germline V gene, CDR1 is SGDLS and CDR2 is YYNGEE. The CDR3 is made up of 17 amino acids. Deletions cut 0 bases from V and 0 bases from J, with 12 bases between. The CDR3 DNA follows: TGTGCCAGCAGCGTAGAAGAACTAGCTTCGAACACCGGGGAGCTGTTTTTT. This codes for CASSVEELASNTGELFF.

CDR3: CASRRLARFEQFF. The CDR3 nucleotides are TGTGCCAGCAGGAGACTAGCGCGCTTTGAGCAGTTCTTC. V gene TRBV11-2 combines with J gene TRBJ2-1, with 8 bases matching TRBD2. V was pared by 6 bases and J by 9 bases, with 7 bases of the junction left unmatched. Germline V gene data show CDR1 as SGHAT and CDR2 as FQNNGV. CDR3 length: 13 residues. Full variable domain (missing parts from reference TRBV11-2 and TRBJ2-1): EAGVAQSPRYKIIEKRQSVAFWCNPISGHATLYWYQQILGQGPKLLIQFQNNGVVDDSQLPKDRFSAERLKGVDSTLKIQPAKLEDSAVYLCASRRLARFEQFFGPGTRLTVL.

This clonotype was counted at least ten times. The V and J genes are TRBV19 and TRBJ2-6; a weak D match, TRBD1 (6 bases). This CDR3 comprises 16 residues. From germline, CDR1 is LNHDA and CDR2 SQIVND (reference sequence). V dropped 5 bases and J dropped 0 bases, with 11 bases sitting between them. CDR3 DNA sequence: TGTGCCAGTAGTCCACACAGGGACTCTGGGGCCAACGTCCTGACTTTC. It specifies CASSPHRDSGANVLTF.

This clonotype was detected ten times or more. This sequence joins TRBV20-1 and TRBJ2-3; 8 bases fit TRBD2. This CDR3 spans 16 amino acids. From germline, CDR1 is DFQATT and CDR2 SNEGSKA (reference sequence). The J segment lost 1 base and the V segment lost 6 bases, leaving 12 bases of the junction unmatched. CDR3 amino acids: CSARTGGGYGTDTQYF. DNA for the CDR3: TGCAGTGCCAGGACTGGCGGGGGGTACGGCACAGATACGCAGTATTTT.

This chain connects TRBV5-1 to TRBJ2-1; D is unresolved. The V end lost 4 bases, the J end lost 4 bases, and 3 bases lay between the germline ends. CDR1 is SGHRS, CDR2 YFSETQ, per germline. This CDR3 region has 11 residues. CDR3 bases: TGCGCCAGCAGCAAATACAATGAGCAGTTCTTC. Amino acid sequence: CASSKYNEQFF.

This clonotype was observed many times. This chain connects TRBV29-1 to TRBJ2-7; D is uncertain. From germline, CDR1 is SQVTM and CDR2 ANQGSEA. Trimming took off 1 base at V and 2 bases at J, with 6 bases between the two ends. The CDR3 runs to 12 residues. The CDR3 is CSVEGSPYEQYF. In DNA, the CDR3 is TGCAGCGTTGAAGGGTCCCCCTACGAGCAGTACTTC.